This passage covers 20 T cell receptor beta chains from one sample sequenced in a study of blood T cell repertoires in COVID-19. Clones were sequenced by immunoSEQ multiplex PCR, and TCRdb holds only the in-frame ones, with some missing. The sample carries about 78,000 clones, more than 75% recorded once. Sequencing input: peripheral blood. These receptors all come from a man aged 50 or older with active or convalescent COVID-19.

The chain has TRBV19 and TRBJ2-1; TRBD1 matches at 8 bases. This CDR3 region has 15 residues. V lost 7 bases, J lost 1 base, and 6 bases stayed unmatched. Germline assignment: CDR1 LNHDA and CDR2 SQIVND (reference sequence). The CDR3 coding sequence is TGTGCCAGTATCAACACAGGGGGGTCCTACAATGAGCAGTTCTTC. It specifies CASINTGGSYNEQFF.

This clone has just one count. This sequence joins TRBV10-3 and TRBJ2-2; TRBD2 is a possible D gene (6 bases). This CDR3 is built from 13 residues. Trimming shortened V by 7 bases and J by 4 bases, and 10 bases separated the two germline ends. Germline loops: CDR1 ENHRY, CDR2 SYGVKD. The CDR3: CAITPGVTGELFF. The CDR3 nucleotides read TGTGCCATCACCCCGGGAGTCACCGGGGAGCTGTTTTTT.

The rearrangement joins TRBV6-5 to TRBJ1-1; D is unclear. V gave up 2 bases and J gave up 0 bases, with 7 bases separating them. Per germline, CDR1 MNHEY and CDR2 SVGAGI. The CDR3 has 14 residues. CDR3 in DNA: TGTGCCAGCAGTTACAGAGAAATGAACACTGAAGCTTTCTTT. It encodes CASSYREMNTEAFF.

The gene calls are TRBV3-1 (or the pseudogene TRBV3-2) and TRBJ1-1; the D is unclear. Trimming cost V 4 bases and J 5 bases, with 14 bases left between them. CDR3 length equals 14 residues. Germline V CDR1 and CDR2: LGHDT, YNNKEL (reference sequence). The CDR3: CASSLNGVVTEAFF. Written as DNA, the CDR3 is TGTGCCAGCAGCCTGAACGGGGTGGTGACTGAAGCTTTCTTT.

The chain is built from TRBV2 and TRBJ1-6; TRBD1 is a possible D gene (5 bases). V was cut by 8 bases and J by 0 bases, with 8 bases left in between. Per the germline V gene, CDR1 is SNHLY and CDR2 is FYNNEI. The CDR3 consists of 14 residues. Written as DNA, the CDR3 is TGTGCCAGCGGGGACTCCTCCTATAATTCACCCCTCCACTTT. It codes for CASGDSSYNSPLHF.

This chain uses TRBV10-3 with TRBJ2-2; perhaps TRBD2 as D (5 bases). Germline CDR1 reads ENHRY; CDR2 reads SYGVKD. Trimming took off 6 bases at V and 6 bases at J, with 11 bases between the two ends. This CDR3 is 13 amino acids long. DNA for the CDR3: TGTGCCATCAGGGACTCCGGACCCGGGGAGCTGTTTTTT. This gives the protein CAIRDSGPGELFF.

There are many counts of this clone. J is TRBJ1-2 and V is TRBV7-9, with 8 bases lining up with TRBD1. This CDR3 is 15 amino acids long. Trimming took 3 bases from V and 1 from J; bases not matched to a gene: 4. Germline V gene sequence: CDR1 SEHNR, CDR2 FQNEAQ (reference sequence). CDR3 bases: TGTGCCAGCAGCTTTGGGACAGGTGGTAACTATGGCTACACCTTC. Translation gives CASSFGTGGNYGYTF.

This clone appeared once. CDR3 nucleotide sequence: TGCGCCAGCAGCCAAGATTTTATTGGGACAGGGGGCGGCTATGGCTACACCTTC. It specifies CASSQDFIGTGGGYGYTF. The gene calls are TRBV4-1 and TRBJ1-2; 12 bases match TRBD1. V trimming: 0 bases; J trimming: 4 bases; junction bases outside the gene matches: 9. The germline CDR1 and CDR2 sequences are MGHRA and YSYEKL. The CDR3 extends over 18 amino acids.

This clone was picked up one time. The chain links TRBV6-1 to TRBJ2-3, with a tentative D call TRBD1 (6 bases). The CDR3 covers 16 residues. The V end lost 4 bases, the J end lost 1 base, and 15 bases lay between the germline ends. Germline CDR1 and CDR2: MNHNS and SASEGT. CDR3: CASSVNRVRGTDTQYF. The DNA of the CDR3 is TGTGCCAGCAGTGTCAACAGGGTAAGGGGCACAGATACGCAGTATTTT.

The V gene is TRBV7-2, the J gene TRBJ1-2, with D possibly TRBD1 on 5 matching bases. Germline V lookup: CDR1 SGHTA, CDR2 FQGNSA. The CDR3 has 15 amino acids. The ends were cut back, 5 bases at V and 1 base at J, with 14 bases in the middle. As DNA, the CDR3 is TGTGCCAGCAGCCCCTTAGGAGGGGTTAACTATGGCTACACCTTC. It codes for CASSPLGGVNYGYTF.

The sample holds one count of this clone. This rearrangement joins TRBV28 to TRBJ1-1; D is ambiguous. The CDR3 is 13 residues long. Germline-derived CDR1 and CDR2 are MDHEN and SYDVKM. Trimming took off 0 bases at V and 4 bases at J, with 6 bases between the two ends. CDR3 residues: CASSLWAGTEAFF. The CDR3, as DNA: TGTGCCAGCAGTTTATGGGCAGGCACTGAAGCTTTCTTT. The variable domain in full, completed from reference TRBV28 and TRBJ1-1, reads DVKVTQSSRYLVKRTGEKVFLECVQDMDHENMFWYRQDPGLGLRLIYFSYDVKMKEKGDIPEGYSVSREKKERFSLILESASTNQTSMYLCASSLWAGTEAFFGQGTRLTVV.

This chain connects TRBV19 to TRBJ1-4, with D unresolved. The CDR3 runs to 13 residues. Germline CDR1 reads LNHDA; CDR2 reads SQIVND (reference sequence). V lost 2 bases, J lost 15 bases, and 16 bases lay in between. CDR3 sequence (DNA): TGTGCCAGTAGTATATCGAAAGGAGGCCCATTGTTTTTT. This gives the protein CASSISKGGPLFF. Variable domain in full (rest from reference TRBV19 and TRBJ1-4): DGGITQSPKYLFRKEGQNVTLSCEQNLNHDAMYWYRQDPGQGLRLIYYSQIVNDFQKGDIAEGYSVSREKKESFPLTVTSAQKNPTAFYLCASSISKGGPLFFGSGTQLSVL.

This clone was detected only a few times. V usage is TRBV6-4 and J usage is TRBJ2-6; possibly TRBD1 for D (5 bases). The germline gives CDR1 MRHNA, CDR2 SNTAGT. V was clipped by 5 bases and J by 0 bases, with 8 bases between them. The CDR3 sequence is 15 residues long. The DNA for the CDR3 is TGTGCCAGCAGTCCCCAGGGCTCTGGGGCCAACGTCCTGACTTTC. Its translation: CASSPQGSGANVLTF.

With respect to this clone: A junction boundary mismatches the germline segment, possibly from a read error. Within the sample, other DNA sequences also encode this same CDR3. CDR3 loop: CASSLDGFNSPLHF. DNA of the CDR3: TGCGCCAGCAGCTTGGACGGTTTTAATTCACCTCTCCACTTT. The V and J genes are TRBV5-1 and TRBJ1-6; D gene uncertain. Germline V CDR1 and CDR2: SGHRS, YFSETQ. This CDR3 has 14 residues. Using reference TRBV5-1 and TRBJ1-6 for the parts outside the CDR3, the full variable domain is KAGVTQTPRYLIKTRGQQVTLSCSPISGHRSVSWYQQTPGQGLQFLFEYFSETQRNKGNFPGRFSGRQFSNSRSEMNVSTLELGDSALYLCASSLDGFNSPLHFGNGTRLTVT.

This clone was seen just once. The chain recombines TRBV3-1 (or the pseudogene TRBV3-2) with TRBJ2-3; the D gene is possibly TRBD1 (6 bases). The CDR3 contains 13 residues. Germline assignment: CDR1 LGHDT and CDR2 YNNKEL (reference sequence). V was pared by 1 base and J by 7 bases, with 9 bases between. The CDR3: CASSQGGGYTQYF. As DNA, the CDR3 is TGTGCCAGCAGCCAAGGAGGGGGATATACGCAGTATTTT.

The chain employs TRBV7-9 and TRBJ1-6; 7 bases line up with TRBD1. With 5 bases clipped from V and 10 bases from J, the junction kept 5 bases outside the gene matches. The CDR3 consists of 13 residues. Germline lookup yields CDR1 SEHNR and CDR2 FQNEAQ (reference sequence). The CDR3 DNA follows: TGTGCCAGCAGCCCTGACAGGGCATCACCCCTCCACTTT. Its translation is CASSPDRASPLHF.

V gene TRBV6-2 or TRBV6-3 combines with J gene TRBJ2-3, with TRBD1 matching over 9 bases. Germline V gene sequence: CDR1 MNHEY, CDR2 SVGEGT. With V trimmed by 6 bases and J by 3 bases, 13 bases remained unmatched. This CDR3 contains 17 residues. CDR3 sequence reads: CASSPLAGTGQTDTQYF. The CDR3 nucleotides are TGTGCCAGCAGCCCCCTAGCAGGGACAGGGCAGACAGATACGCAGTATTTT.

This chain uses TRBV7-2 with TRBJ2-7, with TRBD1 matching over 7 bases. CDR3 length equals 15 residues. V was clipped by 1 base and J by 2 bases; unmatched bases: 5. Germline CDR1 SGHTA, CDR2 FQGNSA. DNA for the CDR3: TGTGCCAGCAGCTTAGTTCACAGGGGTACCTACGAGCAGTACTTC. The encoded protein is CASSLVHRGTYEQYF.

V and J are TRBV10-3 and TRBJ2-1, with TRBD2 matching 11 bases. Trimming took 5 bases from V and 0 from J; bases not matched to a gene: 0. Germline-derived CDR1 and CDR2 are ENHRY and SYGVKD. The CDR3 totals 15 residues. CDR3 residues: CAISTSGGSYNEQFF. CDR3 nucleotides: TGTGCCATCAGTACTAGCGGGGGCTCCTACAATGAGCAGTTCTTC.

The chain recombines TRBV6-2 or TRBV6-3 with TRBJ1-5; 9 bases are shared with TRBD1. The V gene end was trimmed by 0 bases and the J gene end by 7 bases; junction bases not matched to a gene: 7. This CDR3 is 16 amino acids long. Germline CDR1 MNHEY, CDR2 SVGEGT. The CDR3 nucleotides read TGTGCCAGCAGTTACTCAACAGGGGGCCGGAACCAGCCCCAGCATTTT. Amino acids: CASSYSTGGRNQPQHF.